One and the same sample provided the 19 T cell receptor beta chains below, sequenced in a study of shared clonotypes between healthy human individuals. The method was immunoSEQ multiplex PCR; TCRdb's version includes in-frame clones alone and lacks a portion of them. The sample records over a million clones, about three quarters being singletons. Sequencing was performed on memory CD4+ T cells sorted from blood. Subset of the sample: CD45RA-negative fraction. The receptor set was obtained from a man younger than 30 in good health.

The chain combines TRBV18 with TRBJ2-3; D gene ambiguous. This CDR3 has 16 amino acids. The V end lost 4 bases, the J end lost 0 bases, and 14 bases lay between the germline ends. CDR1 is KGHSH and CDR2 is LQKENI in the germline V gene. The DNA of the CDR3 is TGTGCCAGCTCACATAGCTCCCCGGACAGCACAGATACGCAGTATTTT. Its protein product is CASSHSSPDSTDTQYF.

Concerning this clone: Other nucleotide sequences from this sample produce the same CDR3. This chain links TRBV9 with TRBJ1-6; D is ambiguous. CDR3 length: 16 residues. In germline, CDR1 is SGDLS, CDR2 YYNGEE. Trimming stripped 4 bases from V and 1 base from J, with 12 bases between. CDR3 in amino acids: CASSPQTNSYNSPLHF. CDR3 nucleotides: TGTGCCAGCAGCCCCCAGACTAATTCCTATAATTCACCCCTCCACTTT.

The chain joins TRBV7-2 to TRBJ2-3; 12 nucleotides agree with TRBD2. The junction had 15 bases not matched to a gene; V was cut back by 5 bases and J by 6 bases. Germline CDR1 is SGHTA and CDR2 is FQGNSA. This CDR3 has 18 residues. CDR3 bases: TGTGCCAGCAGCGCCCGACTAGCGGGAGAGTGGGTGGCGGATACGCAGTATTTT. Protein sequence: CASSARLAGEWVADTQYF.

The rearrangement uses TRBV5-8 and TRBJ1-2; no reliable D call. Per germline, CDR1 SGHTS and CDR2 YDEGEE. This CDR3 region has 18 residues. V dropped 0 bases and J dropped 0 bases, with 18 bases sitting between them. The CDR3 is CASSLAGYFGGANYGYTF. For the CDR3, the DNA is TGTGCCAGCAGCTTGGCCGGATACTTCGGTGGGGCTAACTATGGCTACACCTTC.

The chain is built from TRBV30 and TRBJ2-3; 7 bases align to TRBD2. The CDR3 totals 14 residues. The ends lost 4 bases at V and 8 bases at J; junction bases unmatched: 12. Germline assignment: CDR1 GTSNPN and CDR2 SVGIG (reference sequence). CDR3 amino acids: CAWTPGTPGGTQYF. The DNA for the CDR3 is TGTGCCTGGACACCAGGGACCCCGGGGGGTACGCAGTATTTT.

On this clone itself: This same CDR3 is encoded by further DNA sequences in the sample. The genes are TRBV13 and TRBJ2-2; 9 bases match TRBD2. The V segment lost 0 bases and the J segment 5 bases; nucleotides outside the gene matches: 1. This CDR3 contains 15 residues. Germline loops: CDR1 PRHDT, CDR2 FYEKMQ (reference sequence). The CDR3 loop reads CASSLGLAGTGELFF. The CDR3 DNA reads TGTGCCAGCAGCTTAGGGCTAGCGGGGACCGGGGAGCTGTTTTTT.

The chain recombines TRBV5-1 with TRBJ1-3, with D hard to call. V was shortened by 4 bases and J by 4 bases, with 18 bases between the two germline ends. This CDR3 has 16 residues. Germline V gene sequence: CDR1 SGHRS, CDR2 YFSETQ. The CDR3 bases are TGCGCCAGCAGCGAGGCGGCGGTTACGGCCGGAAACACCATATATTTT. Its protein is CASSEAAVTAGNTIYF.

The gene calls are TRBV30 and TRBJ1-5, with a weak D call TRBD1 (5 bases). Germline V gene sequence: CDR1 GTSNPN, CDR2 SVGIG (reference sequence). CDR3 length: 13 residues. V was trimmed by 5 bases and J by 3 bases, leaving 11 bases between them. This CDR3 reads CAWGATINQPQHF. The CDR3 nucleotides are TGTGCCTGGGGGGCTACAATCAATCAGCCCCAGCATTTT.

This chain connects TRBV29-1 to TRBJ2-7; D remains ambiguous. CDR3 size: 13 residues. The V gene lost 4 bases and the J gene lost 0 bases, with 10 bases spanning the gap. CDR1 and CDR2 (germline): SQVTM, ANQGSEA. As DNA, the CDR3 is TGCAGCGTTGGCCATATAAGCTCCTACGAGCAGTACTTC. Protein: CSVGHISSYEQYF.

V usage is TRBV28 and J usage is TRBJ2-4, with TRBD1 matching 8 bases. With V trimmed by 6 bases and J by 0 bases, 7 bases remained unmatched. The germline V gene encodes CDR1 MDHEN and CDR2 SYDVKM. The CDR3 has 16 amino acids. CDR3 nucleotides: TGTGCCAGCAGGCTCACAGGGGGGAAAGCCAAAAACATTCAGTACTTC. It specifies CASRLTGGKAKNIQYF. The full variable domain, its missing parts supplied by reference TRBV28 and TRBJ2-4, is DVKVTQSSRYLVKRTGEKVFLECVQDMDHENMFWYRQDPGLGLRLIYFSYDVKMKEKGDIPEGYSVSREKKERFSLILESASTNQTSMYLCASRLTGGKAKNIQYFGAGTRLSVL.

On this clone itself: The junction departs from the called germline gene at one end, perhaps through a read error. The chain is built from TRBV7-7 and TRBJ2-5; D tentatively fits TRBD1 or TRBD2 (5 bases each). CDR1 and CDR2 (germline): SSHAT, FNYEAQ (reference sequence). CDR3 length equals 14 residues. The CDR3 here is CASSAPGAGETQYF. The DNA of the CDR3 is TGTGCTAGCAGCGCCCCCGGGGCGGGAGAGACCCAGTACTTC.

This clone was recorded only once. The chain couples TRBV13 to TRBJ2-1, with 7 nucleotides matching TRBD1. The J segment lost 4 bases and the V segment lost 5 bases, leaving 8 bases of the junction unmatched. Looked up from germline, CDR1 is PRHDT and CDR2 is FYEKMQ (reference sequence). CDR3 length equals 15 residues. CDR3 loop: CASSPRQGTYNEQFF. The CDR3 nucleotides read TGTGCCAGCAGCCCGAGACAGGGTACATACAATGAGCAGTTCTTC.

The chain combines TRBV7-2 with TRBJ1-3, with no clear D. With 0 bases removed from V and 0 bases from J, the gap between germline ends came to 9 bases. From germline, CDR1 is SGHTA and CDR2 FQGNSA. CDR3 length: 16 amino acids. In DNA, the CDR3 is TGTGCCAGCAGCTTAGCGGGCCCGACCTCTGGAAACACCATATATTTT. Protein sequence: CASSLAGPTSGNTIYF. Combining the CDR3 with reference TRBV7-2 and TRBJ1-3 gives the whole variable domain GAGVSQSPSNKVTEKGKDVELRCDPISGHTALYWYRQSLGQGLEFLIYFQGNSAPDKSGLPSDRFSAERTGGSVSTLTIQRTQQEDSAVYLCASSLAGPTSGNTIYFGEGSWLTVV.

The gene calls are TRBV30 and TRBJ1-3; the D is unclear. The V end was cut by 4 bases, the J end by 0 bases, with 13 bases between. Germline CDR1 is GTSNPN and CDR2 is SVGIG (reference sequence). CDR3 length: 15 residues. The CDR3 region has the DNA TGTGCCTGGAAGTTGCTATCGGCCTCTGGAAACACCATATATTTT. Its translation: CAWKLLSASGNTIYF.

The CDR3 spells CASSWDPNTGELFF. The CDR3 region has the DNA TGTGCCAGCAGCTGGGACCCGAACACCGGGGAGCTGTTTTTT. The V call is TRBV9, the J call TRBJ2-2; D may correspond to TRBD1 or TRBD2 (5 bases each). The CDR3 consists of 14 residues. Trimming removed 4 bases at V and 0 bases at J, with 7 bases between. CDR1 SGDLS and CDR2 YYNGEE come from the germline V gene. Complete variable domain (other parts from reference TRBV9 and TRBJ2-2): DSGVTQTPKHLITATGQRVTLRCSPRSGDLSVYWYQQSLDQGLQFLIQYYNGEERAKGNILERFSAQQFPDLHSELNLSSLELGDSALYFCASSWDPNTGELFFGEGSRLTVL.

The chain joins TRBV9 to TRBJ1-2, with D possibly being TRBD1 (6 bases). The CDR3 spans 14 residues. The germline V gene has CDR1 SGDLS and CDR2 YYNGEE. The V end lost 2 bases, the J end lost 3 bases, and 11 bases lay between the germline ends. The CDR3 is CASSVRGVDYGYTF. DNA for the CDR3: TGTGCCAGCAGCGTTAGGGGGGTCGACTATGGCTACACCTTC.

This clone was seen only a few times. The sample contains more than one DNA sequence encoding this CDR3. This chain uses TRBV5-1 with TRBJ2-7; 12 bases agree with TRBD2. Germline trimming cut 5 bases from V and 0 bases from J; bases unmatched to any gene: 6. The CDR3 has 16 residues. Germline V gives CDR1 SGHRS, CDR2 YFSETQ. Here the CDR3 reads CASRVTSGGYSYEQYF. Here the CDR3 DNA reads TGCGCCAGCAGGGTGACTAGCGGGGGATACTCCTACGAGCAGTACTTC.

The rearrangement links TRBV7-6 to TRBJ2-7; 9 bases are shared with TRBD2. This CDR3 is 13 amino acids long. The germline V gene encodes CDR1 SGHVS and CDR2 FNYEAQ. V shed 8 bases, J shed 3 bases, and the junction held 5 bases outside the gene matches. The CDR3 sequence: CASSTSGYYEQYF. The CDR3 bases are TGTGCCAGCTCGACTAGCGGATACTACGAGCAGTACTTC.

This clone was picked up a small number of times. This rearrangement joins TRBV28 to TRBJ1-1, with D hard to call. Trimming removed 5 bases from V and 2 bases from J, with 12 bases in between. The CDR3 contains 14 residues. Germline-derived CDR1 and CDR2 are MDHEN and SYDVKM. CDR3 protein: CASSLPEDNTEAFF. The CDR3 nucleotides read TGTGCCAGCAGTCTACCCGAGGATAACACTGAAGCTTTCTTT.